What follows are 28 T cell receptor beta chains derived from one specimen sequenced in a study of shared clonotypes between healthy human individuals. Some clones are missing from TCRdb's copy, which holds only in-frame ones; the method was immunoSEQ multiplex PCR. The data contain more than 2 million clones, 90% to 95% of them singletons. Selected positively for CCR7 and CD45RO-negative, naive CD8 cells excluded terminally differentiated effector memory CD45RA+ cells. The sample was naive CD8+ T cells from PBMCs. The receptor source for this set is a man younger than 30 in good health. Some clones in this sample may be carry-over from other donors' samples.

The chain is built from TRBV4-3 and TRBJ2-1, with 9 bases that match TRBD2. CDR3 size: 18 residues. V lost 2 bases and J lost 8; bases outside the gene matches: 16. In germline, CDR1 is LGHNA, CDR2 YSLEER. The CDR3 sequence is CASSQTHFWREGPYEQFF. The CDR3 DNA reads as TGCGCCAGCAGCCAAACCCATTTCTGGCGGGAGGGTCCGTATGAGCAGTTCTTC.

The rearrangement links TRBV7-8 to TRBJ1-1, with D tentatively TRBD1 (6 bases). Germline assignment: CDR1 SGHVS and CDR2 FQNEAQ. V dropped 5 bases and J dropped 5 bases, with 12 bases sitting between them. CDR3 length equals 13 residues. CDR3 sequence: CASSTYRDTEAFF. As DNA, the CDR3 is TGTGCCAGCAGCACATACAGGGATACTGAAGCTTTCTTT.

There are a few counts of this clone. This chain joins TRBV9 and TRBJ2-7; D is ambiguous. The CDR3 runs to 14 residues. The germline V and J ends were trimmed by 0 bases and 4 bases, with 11 bases remaining between them. Germline CDR1 reads SGDLS; CDR2 reads YYNGEE. The CDR3 region has the DNA TGTGCCAGCAGCGTAGGTGGGAAGGTATACGAGCAGTACTTC. Its protein is CASSVGGKVYEQYF.

V gene TRBV13 combines with J gene TRBJ2-1; 8 bases are shared with TRBD2. Germline V CDR1 and CDR2: PRHDT, FYEKMQ (reference sequence). Trimming at V came to 2 bases and at J to 5 bases, leaving 8 bases not matched to a gene. The CDR3 consists of 16 residues. Here the CDR3 DNA reads TGTGCCAGCAGCTTATATCGGGAGGGCTCAGACAATGAGCAGTTCTTC. It encodes CASSLYREGSDNEQFF.

This clone has just one count. The chain has TRBV4-1 and TRBJ1-4; D unresolved. Deletions cut 8 bases from V and 3 bases from J, with 19 bases between. CDR1 and CDR2 from the germline V gene are MGHRA and YSYEKL. The CDR3 extends over 16 amino acids. In DNA, the CDR3 is TGCGCCAGCTCCCTCAAAACGGGCCGGCCTAATGAAAAACTGTTTTTT. The encoded protein is CASSLKTGRPNEKLFF.

This clone was detected only once. Its ends do not fully match the called genes, so a read error is possible. This chain connects TRBV29-1 to TRBJ1-1, with a tentative D call TRBD1 (6 bases). The V gene's germline CDR1 is SQVTM and CDR2 ANQGSEA. The CDR3 is 10 amino acids. In DNA form, the CDR3 reads TGCAGCGTTAGGTACAGGGACGTTCTCTTT. This translates into CSVRYRDVLF.

The rearrangement uses TRBV2 and TRBJ2-1; D is perhaps TRBD2 (5 bases). Trimming pared 8 bases from V and 0 bases from J, leaving 11 bases between. The CDR3 length is 14 residues. Looked up from germline, CDR1 is SNHLY and CDR2 is FYNNEI. As DNA, the CDR3 is TGTGCCAGCCTCGGCGGGTCCTCCTACAATGAGCAGTTCTTC. Its translation is CASLGGSSYNEQFF.

This sequence joins TRBV28 and TRBJ2-7; TRBD2 matches 11 bases. V gave up 2 bases and J gave up 2 bases; unmatched junction bases: 5. The CDR3 has 16 amino acids. CDR1 is MDHEN, CDR2 SYDVKM, per germline. Here the CDR3 reads CASSLEVAGGPYEQYF. The CDR3 DNA sequence: TGTGCCAGCAGTTTAGAGGTAGCGGGAGGGCCCTACGAGCAGTACTTC.

This clone has a single count. The rearrangement links TRBV13 to TRBJ2-2, with 11 bases lining up with TRBD2. Germline V gene lookup returns CDR1 PRHDT and CDR2 FYEKMQ (reference sequence). Trimming cost V 6 bases and J 0 bases; bases outside gene matches: 9. This CDR3 has 18 residues. The CDR3: CASRSTSGINPNTGELFF. In nucleotides, the CDR3 is TGTGCCAGCAGGTCGACTAGCGGGATTAACCCGAACACCGGGGAGCTGTTTTTT.

CDR3 protein: CASSFLPSASFF. CDR3 nucleotides: TGTGCCAGCAGTTTCCTTCCGTCCGCCTCGTTCTTC. V is TRBV28 and J is TRBJ2-1; D remains ambiguous. V lost 3 bases, J lost 15 bases, and 15 bases lay in between. Germline V gene sequence: CDR1 MDHEN, CDR2 SYDVKM. The CDR3 extends over 12 amino acids.

V is TRBV27 and J is TRBJ2-6, with D hard to call. Trimming shortened V by 7 bases and J by 0 bases, and 7 bases separated the two germline ends. Germline CDR1 MNHEY, CDR2 SMNVEV (reference sequence). The length of the CDR3 is 14 residues. The CDR3 region is CASTPISGANVLTF. CDR3 sequence (DNA): TGTGCCAGCACCCCTATCTCTGGGGCCAACGTCCTGACTTTC.

The V and J genes are TRBV25-1 and TRBJ2-5; D is unresolved. Germline V gene sequence: CDR1 MGHDK, CDR2 SYGVNS. This CDR3 spans 14 amino acids. Trimming took 6 bases from V and 1 from J, leaving 12 bases between them. CDR3 nucleotides: TGTGCCAGCAGAACACATAAGGGCCAAGAGACCCAGTACTTC. Protein sequence: CASRTHKGQETQYF.

This clone occurred once. The gene calls are TRBV5-4 and TRBJ1-3; 8 bases agree with TRBD1. Germline assignment: CDR1 SGHNT and CDR2 YYREEE (reference sequence). The CDR3 is 18 residues long. The V segment lost 3 bases and the J segment 1 base; nucleotides outside the gene matches: 12. The chain's CDR3 is CASSSQLDRARSGNTIYF. CDR3 nucleotides: TGTGCCAGCAGCTCCCAACTGGACAGGGCGAGGTCTGGAAACACCATATATTTT.

This chain links TRBV29-1 with TRBJ2-7; 7 positions agree with TRBD1. Germline trimming cut 6 bases from V and 3 bases from J; bases unmatched to any gene: 8. Germline CDR1 reads SQVTM; CDR2 reads ANQGSEA. The CDR3 extends over 13 amino acids. The CDR3 DNA follows: TGCAGCGTCCTGACCGGACAGGACTACGAGCAGTACTTC. Translating gives CSVLTGQDYEQYF.

The gene calls are TRBV14 and TRBJ2-3, with 9 bases that match TRBD2. The CDR3 has 16 residues. CDR1 and CDR2 from the germline V gene are SGHDN and FVKESK. V gave up 2 bases and J gave up 4 bases; unmatched junction bases: 7. The CDR3 sequence: CASSQQLAGWADTQYF. CDR3 in DNA: TGTGCCAGCAGCCAACAGCTAGCGGGGTGGGCAGATACGCAGTATTTT. The full variable domain, with the rest looked up from reference TRBV14 and TRBJ2-3, is EAGVTQFPSHSVIEKGQTVTLRCDPISGHDNLYWYRRVMGKEIKFLLHFVKESKQDESGMPNNRFLAERTGGTYSTLKVQPAELEDSGVYFCASSQQLAGWADTQYFGPGTRLTVL.

The chain recombines TRBV28 with TRBJ2-5; 11 bases are shared with TRBD1. The junction had 20 bases not matched to a gene; V was cut back by 6 bases and J by 5 bases. This CDR3 is 19 amino acids long. Looked up from germline, CDR1 is MDHEN and CDR2 is SYDVKM. CDR3 in DNA: TGTGCCAGCAGCCGATATCCCCCCGGACAGGGGGCTCAGGGGGAGACCCAGTACTTC. Amino acid sequence: CASSRYPPGQGAQGETQYF.

The rearrangement uses TRBV28 and TRBJ1-4; maybe TRBD1 (5 bases). The CDR3 extends over 16 amino acids. Looked up from germline, CDR1 is MDHEN and CDR2 is SYDVKM. The V end lost 6 bases, the J end lost 0 bases, and 14 bases lay between the germline ends. The CDR3 sequence is CASRLGERATNEKLFF. For the CDR3, the DNA is TGTGCCAGCAGACTGGGGGAAAGAGCAACTAATGAAAAACTGTTTTTT.

In DNA form, the CDR3 reads TGTGCCATCAGTGAGTTTGTGGGGACAGGGCTCGGGGAGCAGTACTTC. It codes for CAISEFVGTGLGEQYF. The chain uses TRBV10-3 and TRBJ2-7; 9 bases fit TRBD1. This CDR3 contains 16 residues. Germline loops: CDR1 ENHRY, CDR2 SYGVKD. V trimming: 1 base; J trimming: 7 bases; junction bases outside the gene matches: 11.

The V gene is TRBV7-2, the J gene TRBJ2-7; perhaps D is TRBD1 or TRBD2 (6 bases each). Per the germline V gene, CDR1 is SGHTA and CDR2 is FQGNSA. Trimming took off 5 bases at V and 3 bases at J, with 17 bases between the two ends. The CDR3 has 15 residues. For the CDR3, the DNA is TGTGCCAGCAGCCCGGGGGCAGGGTCTATCTACGAGCAGTACTTC. It encodes CASSPGAGSIYEQYF.

V and J are TRBV29-1 and TRBJ2-7; D gene ambiguous. This CDR3 has 12 residues. V lost 4 bases, J lost 1 base, and 8 bases lay in between. Germline V CDR1 and CDR2: SQVTM, ANQGSEA. DNA of the CDR3: TGCAGCGTTGTGGGCATTTCCTACGAGCAGTACTTC. Protein: CSVVGISYEQYF.

With respect to this clone: In the same sample, other DNA sequences code for this CDR3. This chain links TRBV27 with TRBJ2-6; D remains ambiguous. V was pared by 6 bases and J by 4 bases, with 7 bases between. CDR1 MNHEY and CDR2 SMNVEV come from the germline V gene (reference sequence). The CDR3 sequence is 13 residues long. The CDR3 sequence: CASSPTGANVLTF. In DNA, the CDR3 is TGTGCCAGCAGCCCCACCGGGGCCAACGTCCTGACTTTC.

The rearrangement uses TRBV2 and TRBJ2-7, with D possibly TRBD2 on 6 matching bases. Per germline, CDR1 SNHLY and CDR2 FYNNEI. V lost 6 bases to trimming and J lost 2 bases, with 14 bases between them. The length of the CDR3 is 14 residues. The CDR3, as DNA: TGTGCCAGCAGGGCAACGGGGGTGCCCTACGAGCAGTACTTC. This translates into CASRATGVPYEQYF.

DNA for the CDR3: TGTGCCAGCAGTCGGATGGCAGGAACACCCTATGGCTACACCTTC. It translates to CASSRMAGTPYGYTF. The chain joins TRBV6-5 to TRBJ1-2, with D hard to call. Germline V gene data show CDR1 as MNHEY and CDR2 as SVGAGI. V was clipped by 5 bases and J by 4 bases, with 17 bases between them. CDR3 length equals 15 residues.

The V call is TRBV5-1, the J call TRBJ2-4; D call uncertain. This CDR3 region has 16 residues. The V end was cut by 0 bases, the J end by 0 bases, with 10 bases between. CDR1 SGHRS and CDR2 YFSETQ come from the germline V gene. The CDR3 coding sequence is TGCGCCAGCAGCTTGGGCGGCTCCTTAGCCAAAAACATTCAGTACTTC. Its protein is CASSLGGSLAKNIQYF.

The chain joins TRBV28 to TRBJ1-5; perhaps TRBD1 as D (6 bases). Trimming shortened V by 7 bases and J by 6 bases, and 16 bases separated the two germline ends. The CDR3 consists of 14 residues. Germline V gives CDR1 MDHEN, CDR2 SYDVKM. The CDR3 coding sequence is TGTGCCAGCATCGAAAGAGGAGGGGGTCAGCCCCAGCATTTT. It is translated as CASIERGGGQPQHF.

The genes are TRBV28 and TRBJ1-3; TRBD1 might be the D (6 bases). CDR3 length: 14 amino acids. V was trimmed by 7 bases and J by 0 bases, leaving 10 bases between them. The germline V gene has CDR1 MDHEN and CDR2 SYDVKM. DNA for the CDR3: TGTGCCAGCACCATACAGGGCTCTGGAAACACCATATATTTT. It codes for CASTIQGSGNTIYF.

V usage is TRBV27 and J usage is TRBJ2-7; D gene ambiguous. Germline CDR1 and CDR2: MNHEY and SMNVEV (reference sequence). Trimming took 4 bases from V and 4 from J, leaving 11 bases between them. The CDR3 has 13 residues. The CDR3, as DNA: TGTGCCAGCAGTTCGAGAGAGGCGTACGAGCAGTACTTC. It codes for CASSSREAYEQYF.

This clone turned up a few times. V usage is TRBV28 and J usage is TRBJ1-5; 7 bases map to TRBD1. This CDR3 spans 17 amino acids. J was trimmed by 4 bases and V by 5 bases; bases with no gene match: 14. Looked up from germline, CDR1 is MDHEN and CDR2 is SYDVKM. CDR3 in amino acids: CASSLRDSRHQNQPQHF. CDR3 coding DNA: TGTGCCAGCAGTCTCCGGGACAGTCGCCACCAAAATCAGCCCCAGCATTTT.